The clone carrying this TCR beta chain appeared a few times. Its antigen is as yet unknown. From germline, CDR1 is SGHTA and CDR2 FQGNSA. Trimming removed 1 base at V and 5 bases at J, with 12 bases between. This CDR3 is built from 16 residues. This entry comes from a study of response to subunit inactivated influenza vaccine. Study observations and caveats: Seasonal influenza vaccination, on each occasion, was suggested by the authors to recruit few new T cells.

TCRdb itself ran the RT-PCR reads through MiXCR, one entry per CDR3 protein. The data contain a few hundred thousand distinct CDR3 sequences, less than 15% of them singletons. The receptor was isolated from a man aged 45 to 65 who received an inactivated influenza vaccine. The sample consisted of PBMCs from blood, taken less than 13 days after vaccination. The rearrangement links TRBV7-2 to TRBJ1-6, with unresolved D. The CDR3: CASSLGAATHNSPLHF. The CDR3 nucleotides read TGTGCCAGCAGCTTAGGGGCAGCCACTCATAATTCACCCCTCCACTTT.